This TCR beta chain was documented in a study of blood T cell repertoires in COVID-19. Assay used: immunoSEQ multiplex PCR; TCRdb lists only in-frame clones, some missing. The sample holds some 300,000 clones, approximately 86% seen once. CDR1 and CDR2 (germline): MDHEN, SYDVKM. The CDR3 runs to 16 residues. The V gene end was trimmed by 7 bases and the J gene end by 6 bases; junction bases not matched to a gene: 16. The sample comprised peripheral blood. This receptor was obtained from a woman in her 70s with COVID-19, enrolled during active disease. This chain uses TRBV28 with TRBJ2-7, with TRBD2 identical over 9 bases. As DNA, the CDR3 is TGTGCCAGCACCCCCCGCGGGGGGGGGCCGTCGGCCGAGCAGTACTTC. It yields the protein CASTPRGGGPSAEQYF.